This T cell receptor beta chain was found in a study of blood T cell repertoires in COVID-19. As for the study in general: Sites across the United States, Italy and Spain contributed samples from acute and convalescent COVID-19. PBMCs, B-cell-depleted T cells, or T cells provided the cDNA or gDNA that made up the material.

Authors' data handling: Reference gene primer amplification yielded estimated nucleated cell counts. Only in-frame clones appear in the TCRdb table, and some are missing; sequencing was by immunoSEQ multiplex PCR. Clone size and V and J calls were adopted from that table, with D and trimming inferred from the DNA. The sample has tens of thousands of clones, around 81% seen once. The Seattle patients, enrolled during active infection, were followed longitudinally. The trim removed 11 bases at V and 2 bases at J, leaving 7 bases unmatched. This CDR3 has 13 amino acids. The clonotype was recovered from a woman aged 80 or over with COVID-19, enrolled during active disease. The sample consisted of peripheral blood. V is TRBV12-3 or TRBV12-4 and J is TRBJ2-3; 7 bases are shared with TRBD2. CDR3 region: CASQRDLTDTQYF. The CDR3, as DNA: TGTGCCTCTCAGCGGGACCTCACAGATACGCAGTATTTT.